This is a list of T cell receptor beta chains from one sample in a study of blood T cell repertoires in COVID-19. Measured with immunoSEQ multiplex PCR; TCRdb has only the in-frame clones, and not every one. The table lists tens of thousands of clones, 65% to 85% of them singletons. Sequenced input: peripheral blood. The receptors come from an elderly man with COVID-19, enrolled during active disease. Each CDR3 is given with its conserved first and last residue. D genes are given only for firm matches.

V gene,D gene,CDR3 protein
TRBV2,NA,CASSEAGAGSSNYGYTF
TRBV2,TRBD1,CASSHEQDRLTTDTQYF
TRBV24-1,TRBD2,CATSDPGLAKQETQYF
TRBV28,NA,CASSLTGSSGANVLTF
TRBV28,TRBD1,CASRDRDTEAFF
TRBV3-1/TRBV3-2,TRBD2,CASSPPTSGSNNEQFF
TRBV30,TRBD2,CAWGGTSGLRDEQFF
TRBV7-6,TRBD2,CASSLTLAAAYNEQFF
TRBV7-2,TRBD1,CASSLGDRGLAGDTEAFF
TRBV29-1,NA,CSVDRLYGYTF
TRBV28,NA,CASRPGTGWAYEQYF
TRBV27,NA,CASSLSWGGDTNSNQPQHF
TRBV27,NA,CAAADGVTVTQYF
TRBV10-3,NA,CAISELGTLYEQYF
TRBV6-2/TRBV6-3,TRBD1,CASSSPGTGGRYGYTF
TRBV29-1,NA,CSVNQNYGYTF